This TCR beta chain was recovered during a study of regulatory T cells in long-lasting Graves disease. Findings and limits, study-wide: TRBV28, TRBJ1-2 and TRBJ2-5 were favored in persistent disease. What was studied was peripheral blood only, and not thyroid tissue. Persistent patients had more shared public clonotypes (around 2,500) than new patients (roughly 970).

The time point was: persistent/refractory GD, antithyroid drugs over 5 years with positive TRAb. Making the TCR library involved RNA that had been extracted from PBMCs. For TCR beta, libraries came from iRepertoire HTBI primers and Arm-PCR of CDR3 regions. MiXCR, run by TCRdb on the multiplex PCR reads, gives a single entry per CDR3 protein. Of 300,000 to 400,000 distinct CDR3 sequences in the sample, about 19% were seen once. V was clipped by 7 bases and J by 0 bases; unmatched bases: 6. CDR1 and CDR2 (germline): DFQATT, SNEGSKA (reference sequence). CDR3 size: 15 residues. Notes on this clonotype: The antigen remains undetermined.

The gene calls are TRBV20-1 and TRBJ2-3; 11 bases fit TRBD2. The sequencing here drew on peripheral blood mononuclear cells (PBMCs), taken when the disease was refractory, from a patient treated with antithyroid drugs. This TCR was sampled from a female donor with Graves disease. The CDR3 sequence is CSVSSGGTSTDTQYF. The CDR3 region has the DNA TGCAGTGTTTCTAGCGGGGGGACAAGCACAGATACGCAGTATTTT.